Each of the 22 T cell receptor beta chains below was sequenced from the same sample in a study of blood T cell repertoires in COVID-19. Sequencing was performed with immunoSEQ multiplex PCR; in TCRdb, only in-frame clones are kept and a portion is missing. The data hold fewer than 200,000 clones, with 85% to 90% observed a single time. Sequenced material: peripheral blood. These receptors originate from a woman over 75 with COVID-19, enrolled during active disease.

The V and J genes are TRBV7-9 and TRBJ2-1; 8 nucleotides agree with TRBD2. The CDR3 has 15 amino acids. The germline gives CDR1 SEHNR, CDR2 FQNEAQ (reference sequence). V gave up 6 bases and J gave up 5 bases; unmatched junction bases: 9. The chain's CDR3 is CASRHSGGLNNEQFF. The DNA of the CDR3 is TGTGCCAGCAGACACAGCGGGGGCCTAAACAATGAGCAGTTCTTC.

The chain recombines TRBV3-1 (or the pseudogene TRBV3-2) with TRBJ2-1, with 9 positions matching TRBD2. Trimming cost V 5 bases and J 6 bases; bases outside gene matches: 5. This CDR3 has 14 amino acids. Germline assignment: CDR1 LGHDT and CDR2 YNNKEL (reference sequence). In DNA form, the CDR3 reads TGTGCCAGCAGCGCTAGCGGGATGGGCAATGAGCAGTTCTTC. Translation gives CASSASGMGNEQFF.

CDR3 amino acids: CASSFDRVGYTF. CDR3 nucleotide sequence: TGTGCCAGCAGCTTCGACAGGGTCGGCTACACCTTC. V is TRBV7-9 and J is TRBJ1-2; TRBD1 matches 7 bases. V trimming: 3 bases; J trimming: 8 bases; junction bases outside the gene matches: 3. Germline lookup yields CDR1 SEHNR and CDR2 FQNEAQ (reference sequence). This CDR3 comprises 12 residues.

The chain employs TRBV19 and TRBJ2-5; the match to TRBD1 covers 8 bases. There are 15 residues in the CDR3. The V segment lost 6 bases and the J segment 2 bases; nucleotides outside the gene matches: 8. Germline values: CDR1 LNHDA, CDR2 SQIVND (reference sequence). The CDR3: CASRGGQGRQETQYF. The CDR3 DNA reads as TGTGCCAGTAGGGGCGGACAGGGCAGGCAAGAGACCCAGTACTTC.

This sequence joins TRBV19 and TRBJ2-7, with TRBD2 as a possible D gene (6 bases). CDR1 and CDR2 (germline): LNHDA, SQIVND (reference sequence). This CDR3 comprises 16 residues. Deletions cut 4 bases from V and 3 bases from J, with 19 bases between. As DNA, the CDR3 is TGTGCCAGTAGTAATGGGGACCCGTTGGAGGGCTACGAGCAGTACTTC. As protein: CASSNGDPLEGYEQYF.

J is TRBJ1-1 and V is TRBV5-4; D gene uncertain. CDR1 and CDR2 (germline): SGHNT, YYREEE (reference sequence). The CDR3 is 12 amino acids. Trimming shortened V by 2 bases and J by 5 bases, and 7 bases separated the two germline ends. This CDR3 is CASSLRGTEAFF. For the CDR3, the DNA is TGTGCCAGCAGCTTACGGGGAACTGAAGCTTTCTTT. The entire variable domain, with the rest obtained from reference TRBV5-4 and TRBJ1-1, is as follows: ETGVTQSPTHLIKTRGQQVTLRCSSQSGHNTVSWYQQALGQGPQFIFQYYREEENGRGNFPPRFSGLQFPNYSSELNVNALELDDSALYLCASSLRGTEAFFGQGTRLTVV.

The gene calls are TRBV29-1 and TRBJ2-5; 11 bases fit TRBD2. Per germline, CDR1 SQVTM and CDR2 ANQGSEA. Unmatched junction bases numbered 10, after V lost 7 bases and J lost 3 bases. There are 15 residues in the CDR3. The CDR3 DNA sequence: TGCAGCGGGCAAGGGGTAGCGGGAGGGGAAGAGACCCAGTACTTC. Its translation: CSGQGVAGGEETQYF.

This chain uses TRBV6-5 with TRBJ2-4; 9 nucleotides match TRBD2. Germline CDR1 MNHEY, CDR2 SVGAGI. V gave up 0 bases and J gave up 8 bases; unmatched junction bases: 8. CDR3 length: 16 amino acids. CDR3 sequence (DNA): TGTGCCAGCAGTTACTCGAACCAGGCGGGAGGGGACATTCAGTACTTC. Protein sequence: CASSYSNQAGGDIQYF.

The V and J genes are TRBV18 and TRBJ2-1, with D possibly TRBD2 on 6 matching bases. Germline V CDR1 and CDR2: KGHSH, LQKENI. The CDR3 covers 17 residues. Trimming left V 1 base short and J 2 bases short, with 15 bases between. The CDR3 nucleotides are TGTGCCAGCTCACCACGGCCGGGAGCAATGGCCTACAATGAGCAGTTCTTC. Translated, it gives CASSPRPGAMAYNEQFF.

The rearrangement uses TRBV9 and TRBJ2-3, with a possible D match to TRBD2 (5 bases). CDR1 SGDLS and CDR2 YYNGEE come from the germline V gene. V was cut by 0 bases and J by 3 bases, with 11 bases left in between. There are 15 residues in the CDR3. CDR3 bases: TGTGCCAGCAGCGTAGGTAGCGACCCTACAGATACGCAGTATTTT. Protein: CASSVGSDPTDTQYF.

The rearrangement uses TRBV11-2 and TRBJ2-1; tentatively, D is TRBD1 (5 bases). Between the trimmed V and J ends, which lost 2 bases and 10 bases, there was a span of 24 bases. Looked up from germline, CDR1 is SGHAT and CDR2 is FQNNGV. The CDR3 sequence is 17 residues long. CDR3 DNA sequence: TGTGCCAGCAGCTTACTCCGAGGAGCGCCAGGGTCTACCGAGCAGTTCTTC. This codes for CASSLLRGAPGSTEQFF.

J is TRBJ2-2 and V is TRBV14; 9 positions match TRBD1. CDR1 is SGHDN and CDR2 is FVKESK in the germline V gene. The CDR3 runs 19 residues. The V gene end was trimmed by 0 bases and the J gene end by 0 bases; junction bases not matched to a gene: 8. The CDR3 coding sequence is TGTGCCAGCAGCCAAGAGAACAGGGGGCCACCCCCGAACACCGGGGAGCTGTTTTTT. This codes for CASSQENRGPPPNTGELFF.

J is TRBJ1-2 and V is TRBV6-4; D remains unclear. CDR1 is MRHNA and CDR2 is SNTAGT in the germline V gene. V dropped 4 bases and J dropped 2 bases, with 5 bases sitting between them. The CDR3 totals 12 residues. Here the CDR3 DNA reads TGTGCCAGCAGTGTCAGAAACTATGGCTACACCTTC. Translating gives CASSVRNYGYTF.

CDR3 amino acids: CASSLAGTSRGEQYF. The CDR3 DNA sequence: TGTGCCAGCAGCTTGGCCGGGACTAGTCGCGGCGAGCAGTACTTC. The chain is built from TRBV5-4 and TRBJ2-7, with TRBD2 matching over 8 bases. Unmatched junction bases numbered 8, after V lost 0 bases and J lost 6 bases. This CDR3 contains 15 residues. Germline CDR1 reads SGHNT; CDR2 reads YYREEE (reference sequence).

J is TRBJ1-1 and V is TRBV20-1, with D unclear. V was shortened by 3 bases and J by 8 bases, with 10 bases between the two germline ends. The V gene's germline CDR1 is DFQATT and CDR2 SNEGSKA (reference sequence). The CDR3 spans 11 residues. CDR3 sequence reads: CSARTGIEAFF. CDR3 DNA: TGCAGTGCTAGGACGGGAATCGAAGCTTTCTTT.

The chain joins TRBV11-3 to TRBJ2-3, with D possibly matching TRBD2 (5 bases). The CDR3 covers 13 residues. V was cut by 5 bases and J by 5 bases, with 11 bases left in between. Germline assignment: CDR1 SGHNT and CDR2 YENEEA. CDR3 sequence reads: CASSRTLGDTQYF. CDR3 DNA sequence: TGTGCCAGCAGCCGGACTCTTGGAGATACGCAGTATTTT.

V and J are TRBV3-1 (or the pseudogene TRBV3-2) and TRBJ1-3; D perhaps matches TRBD1 (5 bases). The CDR3 sequence is 14 residues long. CDR1 LGHDT and CDR2 YNNKEL come from the germline V gene (reference sequence). V lost 5 bases and J lost 3, with 11 bases in between. CDR3 nucleotide sequence: TGTGCCAGCAGCTCCCAGGGTAGTGGAAACACCATATATTTT. Its translation is CASSSQGSGNTIYF.

The sample holds one count of this clone. V is TRBV5-5 and J is TRBJ2-2; 8 bases match TRBD1. The CDR3 covers 15 residues. The ends lost 0 bases at V and 7 bases at J; junction bases unmatched: 5. Germline V lookup: CDR1 SGHKS, CDR2 YYEKEE (reference sequence). As DNA, the CDR3 is TGTGCCAGCAGCTTGGGACAGGGGTCGAACGGGGAGCTGTTTTTT. It specifies CASSLGQGSNGELFF.

The J gene is TRBJ1-3, the V gene TRBV18; no clear D gene. Germline values: CDR1 KGHSH, CDR2 LQKENI. Trimming left V 6 bases short and J 7 bases short, with 25 bases between. The CDR3 extends over 17 amino acids. The CDR3 DNA reads TGTGCCAGCTCCGCGAAAATCGATCAGGAGGGTACGAACACCATATATTTT. This encodes CASSAKIDQEGTNTIYF.

This chain uses TRBV10-3 with TRBJ2-7, with 10 bases aligning to TRBD1. Trimming removed 7 bases from V and 0 bases from J; junction bases left unmatched: 3. Germline CDR1 is ENHRY and CDR2 is SYGVKD. The CDR3 spans 14 residues. CDR3 nucleotide sequence: TGTGCCATCAAAGGGACAGGGGACTCCTACGAGCAGTACTTC. Amino acid sequence: CAIKGTGDSYEQYF.

This sequence joins TRBV6-1 and TRBJ1-6; D gene ambiguous. Germline values: CDR1 MNHNS, CDR2 SASEGT. Trimming pared 1 base from V and 14 bases from J, leaving 9 bases between. This CDR3 spans 12 amino acids. This CDR3 reads CASSEVRGSLHF. Written as DNA, the CDR3 is TGTGCCAGCAGTGAAGTACGGGGATCCCTCCACTTT.

The rearrangement joins TRBV7-9 to TRBJ1-1; D uncertain. The V gene's germline CDR1 is SEHNR and CDR2 FQNEAQ (reference sequence). This CDR3 has 15 residues. The ends were cut back, 0 bases at V and 1 base at J, with 9 bases in the middle. DNA for the CDR3: TGTGCCAGCAGCTTAGCGGAGGTCAGGAACACTGAAGCTTTCTTT. This sequence encodes CASSLAEVRNTEAFF. The full variable domain, with the rest looked up from reference TRBV7-9 and TRBJ1-1, is DTGVSQNPRHKITKRGQNVTFRCDPISEHNRLYWYRQTLGQGPEFLTYFQNEAQLEKSRLLSDRFSAERPKGSFSTLEIQRTEQGDSAMYLCASSLAEVRNTEAFFGQGTRLTVV.